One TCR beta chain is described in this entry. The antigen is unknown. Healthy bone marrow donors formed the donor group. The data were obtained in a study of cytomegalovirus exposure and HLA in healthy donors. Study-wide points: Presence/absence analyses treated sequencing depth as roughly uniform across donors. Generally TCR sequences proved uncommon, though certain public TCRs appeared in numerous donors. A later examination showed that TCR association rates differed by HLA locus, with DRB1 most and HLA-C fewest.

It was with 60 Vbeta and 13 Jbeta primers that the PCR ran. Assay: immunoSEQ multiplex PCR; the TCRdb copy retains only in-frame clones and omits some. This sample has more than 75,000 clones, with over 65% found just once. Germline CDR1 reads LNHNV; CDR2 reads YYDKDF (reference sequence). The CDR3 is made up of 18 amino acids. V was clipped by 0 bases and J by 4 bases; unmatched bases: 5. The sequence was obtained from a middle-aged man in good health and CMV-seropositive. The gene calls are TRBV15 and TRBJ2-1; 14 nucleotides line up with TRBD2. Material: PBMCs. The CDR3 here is CATSRDLTSGGEYNEQFF. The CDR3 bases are TGTGCCACCAGCAGAGATTTGACTAGCGGGGGGGAATACAATGAGCAGTTCTTC. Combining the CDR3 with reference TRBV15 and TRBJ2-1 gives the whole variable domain DAMVIQNPRYQVTQFGKPVTLSCSQTLNHNVMYWYQQKSSQAPKLLFHYYDKDFNNEADTPDNFQSRRPNTSFCFLDIRSPGLGDTAMYLCATSRDLTSGGEYNEQFFGPGTRLTVL.